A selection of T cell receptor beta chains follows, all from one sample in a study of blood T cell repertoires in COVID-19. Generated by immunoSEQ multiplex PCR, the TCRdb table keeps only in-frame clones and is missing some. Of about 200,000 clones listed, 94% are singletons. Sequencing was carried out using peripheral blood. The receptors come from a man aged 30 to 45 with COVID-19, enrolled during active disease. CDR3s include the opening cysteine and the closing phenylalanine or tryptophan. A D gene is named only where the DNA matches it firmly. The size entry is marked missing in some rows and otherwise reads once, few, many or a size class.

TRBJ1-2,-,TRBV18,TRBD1,CASSRGTGNYGYTF,TGTGCCAGCTCACGGGGGACAGGCAACTATGGCTACACCTTC
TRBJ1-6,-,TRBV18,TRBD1,CASFRDSNSPLHF,TGTGCCAGCTTCCGGGACAGTAATTCACCCCTCCACTTT
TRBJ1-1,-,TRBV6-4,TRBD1,CASSPGTANTEAFF,TGTGCCAGCAGTCCTGGGACAGCGAACACTGAAGCTTTCTTT
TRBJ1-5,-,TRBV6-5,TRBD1,CASSSQGAGQPQHF,TGTGCCAGCAGTTCCCAGGGGGCCGGACAGCCCCAGCATTTT
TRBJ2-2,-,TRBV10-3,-,CAISARTETTGELFF,TGTGCCATCAGTGCCCGGACAGAGACGACCGGGGAGCTGTTTTTT
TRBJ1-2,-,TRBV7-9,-,CASSDLGGYTF,TGTGCCAGCAGCGACCTAGGCGGCTACACCTTC
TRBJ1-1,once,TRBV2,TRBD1,CASSERLQGGIYTEAFF,TGTGCCAGCAGTGAACGCTTACAGGGGGGGATTTACACTGAAGCTTTCTTT
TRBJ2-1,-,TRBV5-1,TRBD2,CASSLEQGLKRLAGVNEQFF,TGCGCCAGCAGCTTGGAACAGGGTCTGAAAAGACTAGCGGGGGTCAATGAGCAGTTCTTC
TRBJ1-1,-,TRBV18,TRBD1,CASSPATGGLNTEAFF,TGTGCCAGCTCACCCGCTACAGGGGGCCTGAACACTGAAGCTTTCTTT
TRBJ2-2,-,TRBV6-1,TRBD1,CASSDRGRTGELFF,TGTGCCAGCAGTGACAGGGGGCGAACCGGGGAGCTGTTTTTT
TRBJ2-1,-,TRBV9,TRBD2,CASSATGGNNEQFF,TGTGCCAGCAGCGCGACGGGGGGGAACAATGAGCAGTTCTTC
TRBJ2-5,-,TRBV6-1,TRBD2,CASSEAVLAGVHSMETQYF,TGTGCCAGCAGTGAAGCGGTACTAGCGGGGGTGCACTCCATGGAGACCCAGTACTTC
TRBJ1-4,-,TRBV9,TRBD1,CASSVTYPGQGCEKLFF,TGTGCCAGCAGCGTCACCTATCCGGGACAGGGTTGTGAAAAACTGTTTTTT
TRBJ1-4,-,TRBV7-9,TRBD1,CASSATGTAGEKLFF,TGTGCCAGCAGCGCAACCGGGACAGCGGGTGAAAAACTGTTTTTT
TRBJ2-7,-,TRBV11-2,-,CASSLDGLLANSYEQYF,TGTGCCAGCAGCTTAGATGGCCTGCTAGCGAACTCCTACGAGCAGTACTTC
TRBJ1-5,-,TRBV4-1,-,CASSHPGNQPQHF,TGCGCCAGCAGCCACCCAGGCAATCAGCCCCAGCATTTT
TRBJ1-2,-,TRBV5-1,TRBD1,CASSFVFSGTEDGYTF,TGCGCCAGCAGCTTCGTCTTTTCCGGGACAGAGGACGGCTACACCTTC
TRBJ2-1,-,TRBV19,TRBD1,CASSMGQGEQFF,TGTGCCAGTAGTATGGGACAGGGAGAGCAGTTCTTC
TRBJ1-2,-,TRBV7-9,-,CASSLALAGDGYTF,TGTGCCAGCAGCTTAGCGTTGGCAGGGGATGGCTACACCTTC
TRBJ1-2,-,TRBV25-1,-,CASSAEYYGYTF,TGTGCCAGCAGTGCAGAATACTATGGCTACACCTTC
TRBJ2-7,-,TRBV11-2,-,CASSLGAGWAQYF,TGTGCCAGCAGCTTAGGTGCGGGTTGGGCGCAGTACTTC
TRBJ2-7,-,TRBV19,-,CASSIGRNRNEQYF,TGTGCCAGTAGTATTGGCAGGAACCGAAACGAGCAGTACTTC
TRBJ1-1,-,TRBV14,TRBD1,CASSQGSRTGGTEAFF,TGTGCCAGCAGCCAAGGCTCCAGGACAGGTGGGACTGAAGCTTTCTTT
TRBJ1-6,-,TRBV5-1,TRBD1,CASSSRDSDNSPLHF,TGCGCCAGCAGCTCCCGGGACAGTGATAATTCACCCCTCCACTTT
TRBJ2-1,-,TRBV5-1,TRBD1,CASRSPVGTGDEQFF,TGCGCCAGCAGATCGCCCGTCGGGACAGGGGACGAGCAGTTCTTC
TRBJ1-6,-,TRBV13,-,CASSLGVRSPLHF,TGTGCCAGCAGCCTGGGCGTACGCTCACCCCTCCACTTT
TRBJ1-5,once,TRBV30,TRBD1,CAWDRGRDQPQHF,TGTGCCTGGGACAGGGGACGCGATCAGCCCCAGCATTTT
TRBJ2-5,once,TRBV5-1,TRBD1,CASSSDRAQETQYF,TGCGCCAGCAGCTCGGACAGGGCCCAAGAGACCCAGTACTTC
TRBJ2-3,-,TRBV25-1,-,CASSEFRGLDTQYF,TGTGCCAGCAGTGAATTCAGGGGCCTAGATACGCAGTATTTT
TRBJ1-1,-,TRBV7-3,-,CASSLKTGGTEAFF,TGTGCCAGCAGCTTAAAAACGGGTGGGACTGAAGCTTTCTTT
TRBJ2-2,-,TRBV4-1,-,CASSQDPPGGPGELFF,TGCGCCAGCAGCCAAGACCCTCCAGGGGGGCCCGGGGAGCTGTTTTTT
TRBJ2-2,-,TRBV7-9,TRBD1,CASSGQGRAGELFF,TGTGCCAGCAGCGGACAGGGCAGGGCCGGGGAGCTGTTTTTT
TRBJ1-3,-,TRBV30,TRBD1,CAMDTGTGAIGNTIYF,TGTGCGATGGACACCGGGACAGGGGCGATTGGAAACACCATATATTTT
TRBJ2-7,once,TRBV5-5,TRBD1,CASSRTGTVRSYEQYF,TGTGCCAGCAGCCGAACCGGGACAGTTCGTTCCTACGAGCAGTACTTC
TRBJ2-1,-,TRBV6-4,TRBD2,CASSQTSGVYNEQFF,TGTGCCAGCAGTCAGACTAGCGGGGTCTACAATGAGCAGTTCTTC
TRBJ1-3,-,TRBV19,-,CASSVQGFFSGNTIYF,TGTGCCAGTAGTGTACAGGGATTTTTTTCTGGAAACACCATATATTTT
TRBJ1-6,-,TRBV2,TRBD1,CASRGGQINSPLHF,TGTGCCAGCAGGGGGGGACAGATTAATTCACCCCTCCACTTT
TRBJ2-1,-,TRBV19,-,CASSGGGKRYNEQFF,TGTGCCAGTAGTGGAGGGGGCAAACGGTACAATGAGCAGTTCTTC
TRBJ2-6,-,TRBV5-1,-,CASSSSVGRAGANVLTF,TGCGCCAGCAGCTCGTCCGTGGGGCGCGCTGGGGCCAACGTCCTGACTTTC
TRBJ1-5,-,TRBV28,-,CASSLAQNQPQHF,TGTGCCAGCAGTTTAGCACAAAATCAGCCCCAGCATTTT
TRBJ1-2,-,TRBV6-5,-,CASKVGSFGYTF,TGTGCCAGCAAAGTGGGGAGCTTTGGCTACACCTTC
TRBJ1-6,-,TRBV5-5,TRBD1,CASSLTARGGGFNSPLHF,TGTGCCAGCAGCTTGACGGCGAGAGGGGGCGGTTTTAATTCACCCCTCCACTTT
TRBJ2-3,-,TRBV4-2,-,CASSHDGSDTQYF,TGTGCCAGCAGCCATGACGGGTCAGATACGCAGTATTTT
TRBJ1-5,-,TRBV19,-,CASSIDSVHSNQPQHF,TGTGCCAGTAGTATAGACAGCGTTCATAGCAATCAGCCCCAGCATTTT
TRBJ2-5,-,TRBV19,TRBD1,CASSRGDRVYQETQYF,TGTGCCAGTAGTAGAGGGGACAGAGTGTACCAAGAGACCCAGTACTTC
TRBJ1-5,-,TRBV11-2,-,CASSLSGGNQPQHF,TGTGCCAGCAGCTTATCAGGGGGCAATCAGCCCCAGCATTTT
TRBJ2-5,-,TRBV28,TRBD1,CASSQPGTGGLETQYF,TGTGCCAGCAGTCAACCCGGGACAGGGGGCTTAGAGACCCAGTACTTC
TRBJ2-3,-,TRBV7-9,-,CASSASSLVPDTQYF,TGTGCCAGCAGCGCTAGTTCACTAGTTCCAGATACGCAGTATTTT
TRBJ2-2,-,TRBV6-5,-,CASSYSALGAGELFF,TGTGCCAGCAGTTACTCGGCGCTAGGCGCCGGGGAGCTGTTTTTT
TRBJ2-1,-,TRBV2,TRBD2,CASSVEGLAAPGEQFF,TGTGCCAGCAGCGTGGAAGGACTAGCGGCTCCTGGTGAGCAGTTCTTC
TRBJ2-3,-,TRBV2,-,CASSEGGFPTDTQYF,TGTGCCAGCAGTGAAGGTGGCTTCCCCACAGATACGCAGTATTTT
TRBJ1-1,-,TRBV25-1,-,CASSESYPAEAFF,TGTGCCAGCAGTGAAAGTTATCCTGCGGAAGCTTTCTTT
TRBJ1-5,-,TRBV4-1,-,CASSQIREQPQHF,TGCGCCAGCAGCCAAATTCGGGAGCAGCCCCAGCATTTT
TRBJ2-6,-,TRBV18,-,CASSPGPPSGANVLTF,TGTGCCAGCTCACCTGGCCCACCCTCTGGGGCCAACGTCCTGACTTTC
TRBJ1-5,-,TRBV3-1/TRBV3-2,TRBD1,CASSQGTGGSNQPQHF,TGTGCCAGCAGCCAGGGGACAGGGGGCAGCAATCAGCCCCAGCATTTT
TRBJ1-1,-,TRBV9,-,CASSETESTEAFF,TGTGCCAGCAGCGAGACAGAGTCCACTGAAGCTTTCTTT
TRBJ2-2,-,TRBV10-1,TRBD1,CASKDRDNGELFF,TGCGCCAGTAAGGACAGGGATAACGGGGAGCTGTTTTTT
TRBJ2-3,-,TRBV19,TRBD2,CASSMRTGGKDTQYF,TGTGCCAGTAGTATGAGGACGGGGGGGAAGGATACGCAGTATTTT
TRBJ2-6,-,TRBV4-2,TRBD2,CASSQTSSGANVLTF,TGTGCCAGCAGCCAGACTAGCTCCGGGGCCAACGTCCTGACTTTC
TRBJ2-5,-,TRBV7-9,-,CASSEPRRRIETQYF,TGTGCCAGCAGTGAACCTAGGAGGAGGATCGAGACCCAGTACTTC